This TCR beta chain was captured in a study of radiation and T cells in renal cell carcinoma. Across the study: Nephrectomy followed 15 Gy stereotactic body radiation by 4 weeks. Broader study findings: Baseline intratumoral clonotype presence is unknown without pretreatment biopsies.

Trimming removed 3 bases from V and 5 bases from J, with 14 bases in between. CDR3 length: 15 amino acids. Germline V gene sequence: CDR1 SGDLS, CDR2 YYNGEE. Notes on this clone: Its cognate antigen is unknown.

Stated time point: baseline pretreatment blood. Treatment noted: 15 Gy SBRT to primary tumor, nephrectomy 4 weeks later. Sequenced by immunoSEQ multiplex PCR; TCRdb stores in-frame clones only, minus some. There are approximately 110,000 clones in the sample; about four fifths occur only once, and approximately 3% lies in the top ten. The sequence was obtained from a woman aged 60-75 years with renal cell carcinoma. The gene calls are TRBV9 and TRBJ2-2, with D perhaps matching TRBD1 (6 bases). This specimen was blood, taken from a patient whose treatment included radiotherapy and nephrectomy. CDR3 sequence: CASSATQGPTGELFF. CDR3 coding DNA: TGTGCCAGCAGCGCCACACAGGGACCGACCGGGGAGCTGTTTTTT.